This TCR beta chain comes out of a study of CD8+CD57+ T cells in acquired aplastic anemia. This clonotype was detected once. Both TCR beta VDJ combination and CDR3 sequence profiling were carried out. Genomic DNA was the template for this profiling. TCRdb recomputed calls from the reads with MiXCR, one row per CDR3 protein. This sample has 220,000 or so distinct CDR3 sequences, with less than 75% found just once. By flow cytometry, patients selected for sequencing had shown an expansion of CD8+CD57+ cells. The diagnosis in all patients was severe acquired aplastic anemia. Sampling of blood occurred while the patients had still received no therapy. V gave up 4 bases and J gave up 9 bases, with 13 bases separating them. The germline V gene has CDR1 SEHNR and CDR2 FQNEAQ (reference sequence). This CDR3 region has 14 residues.

Sequences were obtained from sorted CD4+, CD8+, or CD8+CD57+ T cells (not recorded which) from PBMCs. This receptor was identified in a human donor with aplastic anemia. V and J are TRBV7-9 and TRBJ1-6; D might be TRBD1 (6 bases). The CDR3 region is CASSSQGQSSPLHF. Here the CDR3 DNA reads TGTGCCAGCAGCTCTCAGGGGCAGAGTTCACCCCTCCACTTT.